This passage covers 5 T cell receptor beta chains from one sample sequenced in a study of T cell changes during pregnancy in multiple sclerosis. Sequencing was performed with immunoSEQ multiplex PCR; in TCRdb, only in-frame clones are kept and a portion is missing. The sample carries roughly 110,000 clones, less than 95% recorded once. The sample here was peripheral blood, taken before pregnancy. The receptors come from a female donor with multiple sclerosis, enrolled in a pregnancy study.

The rearrangement joins TRBV14 to TRBJ2-3, with 7 bases identical to TRBD2. With 7 bases clipped from V and 3 bases from J, the junction kept 4 bases outside the gene matches. The CDR3 covers 13 residues. Germline V gene data show CDR1 as SGHDN and CDR2 as FVKESK. CDR3: CASKRGMTDTQYF. The DNA for the CDR3 is TGTGCCAGCAAGCGGGGTATGACAGATACGCAGTATTTT.

This clone came up once. This chain connects TRBV11-2 to TRBJ1-2; possibly TRBD1 for D (6 bases). Trimming shortened V by 0 bases and J by 3 bases, and 14 bases separated the two germline ends. CDR1 SGHAT and CDR2 FQNNGV come from the germline V gene. The CDR3 has 16 amino acids. CDR3 loop: CASSLEGWTEYYGYTF. In nucleotides, the CDR3 is TGTGCCAGCAGCTTAGAGGGATGGACAGAATACTATGGCTACACCTTC.

J is TRBJ1-5 and V is TRBV28, with D perhaps matching TRBD1 (5 bases). The germline CDR1 and CDR2 sequences are MDHEN and SYDVKM. The CDR3 totals 12 residues. V lost 4 bases and J lost 7, with 8 bases in between. In DNA, the CDR3 is TGTGCCAGCAGTTCAGGGTTACAGCCCCAGCATTTT. Protein: CASSSGLQPQHF.

The rearrangement uses TRBV5-1 and TRBJ2-1, with 9 bases identical to TRBD2. The CDR3 extends over 18 amino acids. Germline V gives CDR1 SGHRS, CDR2 YFSETQ. V dropped 0 bases and J dropped 4; count of bases not matched to a gene: 11. The CDR3, as DNA: TGCGCCAGCAGCTTGGTAGCGCTCGCGGGGGGGGAGTACAATGAGCAGTTCTTC. It codes for CASSLVALAGGEYNEQFF. The complete variable domain, with remaining parts taken from reference TRBV5-1 and TRBJ2-1, reads KAGVTQTPRYLIKTRGQQVTLSCSPISGHRSVSWYQQTPGQGLQFLFEYFSETQRNKGNFPGRFSGRQFSNSRSEMNVSTLELGDSALYLCASSLVALAGGEYNEQFFGPGTRLTVL.

V usage is TRBV6-1 and J usage is TRBJ2-5, with TRBD1 identical over 9 bases. This CDR3 region has 15 residues. Trimming removed 4 bases from V and 5 bases from J; junction bases left unmatched: 8. Germline V gene sequence: CDR1 MNHNS, CDR2 SASEGT. The CDR3 sequence: CASSVRDRESETQYF. CDR3 bases: TGTGCCAGCAGTGTAAGGGACAGGGAGTCGGAGACCCAGTACTTC.